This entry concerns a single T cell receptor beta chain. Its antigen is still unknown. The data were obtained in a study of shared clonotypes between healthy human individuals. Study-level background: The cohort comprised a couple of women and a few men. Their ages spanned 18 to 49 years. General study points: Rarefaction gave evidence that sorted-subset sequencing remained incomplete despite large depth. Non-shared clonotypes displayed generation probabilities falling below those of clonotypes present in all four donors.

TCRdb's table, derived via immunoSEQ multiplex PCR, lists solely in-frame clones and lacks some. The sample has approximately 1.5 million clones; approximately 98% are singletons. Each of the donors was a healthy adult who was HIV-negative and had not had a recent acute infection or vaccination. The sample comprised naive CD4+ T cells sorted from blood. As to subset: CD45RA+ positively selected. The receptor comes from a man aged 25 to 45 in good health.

DNA of the CDR3: TGCAGCGTTTCCTTAGCGGGAGTACCCGGGGAGCTGTTTTTT. It yields the protein CSVSLAGVPGELFF. The V and J genes are TRBV29-1 and TRBJ2-2, with 9 bases fitting TRBD2. The germline V gene has CDR1 SQVTM and CDR2 ANQGSEA. The CDR3 is 14 amino acids. The trim removed 5 bases at V and 6 bases at J, leaving 7 bases unmatched.